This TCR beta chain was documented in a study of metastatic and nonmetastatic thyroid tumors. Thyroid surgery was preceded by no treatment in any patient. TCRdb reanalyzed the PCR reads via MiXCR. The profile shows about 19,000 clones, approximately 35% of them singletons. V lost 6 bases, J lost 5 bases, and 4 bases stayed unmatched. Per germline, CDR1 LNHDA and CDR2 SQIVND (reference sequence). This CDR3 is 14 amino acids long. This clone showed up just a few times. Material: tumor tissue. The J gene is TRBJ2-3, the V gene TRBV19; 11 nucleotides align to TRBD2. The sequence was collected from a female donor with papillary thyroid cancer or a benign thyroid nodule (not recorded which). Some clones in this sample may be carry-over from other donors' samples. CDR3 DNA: TGTGCCAGTAGACAACTAGCGGGAGTAGATACGCAGTATTTT. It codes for CASRQLAGVDTQYF.